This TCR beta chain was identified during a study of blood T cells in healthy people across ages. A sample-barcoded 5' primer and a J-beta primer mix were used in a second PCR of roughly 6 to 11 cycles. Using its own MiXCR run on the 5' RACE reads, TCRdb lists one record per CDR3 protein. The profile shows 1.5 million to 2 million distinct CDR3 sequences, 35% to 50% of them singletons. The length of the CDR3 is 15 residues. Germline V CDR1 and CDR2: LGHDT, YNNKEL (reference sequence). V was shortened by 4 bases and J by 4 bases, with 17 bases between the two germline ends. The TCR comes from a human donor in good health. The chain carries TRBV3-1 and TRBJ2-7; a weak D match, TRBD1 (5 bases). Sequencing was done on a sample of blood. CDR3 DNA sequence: TGTGCCAGCAGCCTGGCCAGGGTGCCTTCTTACGAGCAGTACTTC. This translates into CASSLARVPSYEQYF.